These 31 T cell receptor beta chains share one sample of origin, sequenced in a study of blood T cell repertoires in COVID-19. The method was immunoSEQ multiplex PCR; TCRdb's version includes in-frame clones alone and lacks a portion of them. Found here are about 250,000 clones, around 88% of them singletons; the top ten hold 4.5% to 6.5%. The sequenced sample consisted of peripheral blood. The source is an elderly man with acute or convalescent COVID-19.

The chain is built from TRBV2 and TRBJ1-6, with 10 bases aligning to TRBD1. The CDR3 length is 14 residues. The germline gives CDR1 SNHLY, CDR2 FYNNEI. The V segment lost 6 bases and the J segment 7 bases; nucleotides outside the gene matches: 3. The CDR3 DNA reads TGTGCCAGCAGAGGGACAGGGGAGAATTCACCCCTCCACTTT. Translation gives CASRGTGENSPLHF.

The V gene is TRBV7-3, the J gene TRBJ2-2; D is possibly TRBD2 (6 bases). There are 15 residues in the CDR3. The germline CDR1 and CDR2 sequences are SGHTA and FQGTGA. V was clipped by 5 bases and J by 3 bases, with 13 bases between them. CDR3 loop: CASSHGTSHTGELFF. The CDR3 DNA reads TGTGCCAGCAGCCACGGCACTAGCCACACCGGGGAGCTGTTTTTT.

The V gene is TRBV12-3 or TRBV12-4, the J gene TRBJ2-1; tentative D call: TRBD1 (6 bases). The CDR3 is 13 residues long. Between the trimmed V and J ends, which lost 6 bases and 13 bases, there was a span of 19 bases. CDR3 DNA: TGTGCCAGCAGCCCAGGACAGCGTGGGTTCCAGTTCTTC. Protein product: CASSPGQRGFQFF.

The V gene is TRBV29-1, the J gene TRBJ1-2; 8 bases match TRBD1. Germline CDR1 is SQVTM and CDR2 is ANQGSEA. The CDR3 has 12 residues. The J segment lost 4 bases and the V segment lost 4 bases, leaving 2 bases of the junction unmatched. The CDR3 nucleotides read TGCAGCGTTGTCGGGACAGGCTATGGCTACACCTTC. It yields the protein CSVVGTGYGYTF.

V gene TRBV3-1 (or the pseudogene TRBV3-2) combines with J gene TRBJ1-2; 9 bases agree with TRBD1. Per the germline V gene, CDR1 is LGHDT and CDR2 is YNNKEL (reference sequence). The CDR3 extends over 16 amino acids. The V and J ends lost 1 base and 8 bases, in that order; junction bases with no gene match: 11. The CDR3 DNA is TGTGCCAGCAGCCAAGTCCCCGGGACAGGGTCTGGCGGCTACACCTTC. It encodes CASSQVPGTGSGGYTF.

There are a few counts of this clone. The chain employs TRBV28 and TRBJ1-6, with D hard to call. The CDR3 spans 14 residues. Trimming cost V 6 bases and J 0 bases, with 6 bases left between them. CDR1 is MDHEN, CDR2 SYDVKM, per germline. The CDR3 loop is CASSQVSYNSPLHF. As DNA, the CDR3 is TGTGCCAGCAGCCAGGTCTCCTATAATTCACCCCTCCACTTT.

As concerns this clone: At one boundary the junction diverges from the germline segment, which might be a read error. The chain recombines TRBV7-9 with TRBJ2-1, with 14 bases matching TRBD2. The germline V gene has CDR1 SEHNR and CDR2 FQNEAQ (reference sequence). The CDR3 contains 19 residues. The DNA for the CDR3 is TGTGCCGGCAGCTCCCACCCCTCCGGGACTAGCGGGAGTTACGGTGAGCAGTTCTTC. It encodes CAGSSHPSGTSGSYGEQFF.

The CDR3 DNA sequence: TGCAGCTCCCAAGCGGGACCGAACACCGGGGAGCTGTTTTTT. Protein sequence: CSSQAGPNTGELFF. V is TRBV29-1 and J is TRBJ2-2; 7 bases agree with TRBD2. This CDR3 region has 14 residues. V lost 8 bases to trimming and J lost 0 bases; unmatched junction nucleotides: 6. The V gene's germline CDR1 is SQVTM and CDR2 ANQGSEA.

The CDR3 protein is CASSVSPTESSYNSPLHF. CDR3 nucleotide sequence: TGTGCCAGCAGCGTTTCCCCTACGGAGAGCTCCTATAATTCACCCCTCCACTTT. The V call is TRBV9, the J call TRBJ1-6, with D uncertain. Between the trimmed V and J ends, which lost 2 bases and 0 bases, there was a span of 15 bases. Looked up from germline, CDR1 is SGDLS and CDR2 is YYNGEE. This CDR3 is built from 18 residues.

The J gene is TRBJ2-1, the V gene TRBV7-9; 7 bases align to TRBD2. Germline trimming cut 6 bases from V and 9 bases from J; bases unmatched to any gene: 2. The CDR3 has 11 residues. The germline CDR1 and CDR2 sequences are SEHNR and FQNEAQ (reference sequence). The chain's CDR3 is CASSSGGEQFF. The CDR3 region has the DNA TGTGCCAGCAGTTCGGGGGGTGAGCAGTTCTTC.

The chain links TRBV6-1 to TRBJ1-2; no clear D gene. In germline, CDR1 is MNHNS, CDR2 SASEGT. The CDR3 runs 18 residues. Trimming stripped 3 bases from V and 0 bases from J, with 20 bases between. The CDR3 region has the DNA TGTGCCAGCAGTGAGGTTGGGCCTCAGTTCGTTACTAACTATGGCTACACCTTC. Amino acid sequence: CASSEVGPQFVTNYGYTF.

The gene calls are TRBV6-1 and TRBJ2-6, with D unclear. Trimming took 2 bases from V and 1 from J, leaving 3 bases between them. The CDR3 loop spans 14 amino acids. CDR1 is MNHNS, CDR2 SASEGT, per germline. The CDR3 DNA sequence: TGTGCCAGCAGTGAATATTCTGGGGCCAACGTCCTGACTTTC. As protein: CASSEYSGANVLTF.

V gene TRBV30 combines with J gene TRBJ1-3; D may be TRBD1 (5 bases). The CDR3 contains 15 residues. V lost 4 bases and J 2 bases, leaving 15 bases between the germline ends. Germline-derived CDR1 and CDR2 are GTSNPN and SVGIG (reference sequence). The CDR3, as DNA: TGTGCCTGGAACCCGGGGGGGATTCCTGGAAACACCATATATTTT. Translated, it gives CAWNPGGIPGNTIYF. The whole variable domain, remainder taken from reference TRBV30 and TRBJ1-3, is SQTIHQWPATLVQPVGSPLSLECTVEGTSNPNLYWYRQAAGRGLQLLFYSVGIGQISSEVPQNLSASRPQDRQFILSSKKLLLSDSGFYLCAWNPGGIPGNTIYFGEGSWLTVV.

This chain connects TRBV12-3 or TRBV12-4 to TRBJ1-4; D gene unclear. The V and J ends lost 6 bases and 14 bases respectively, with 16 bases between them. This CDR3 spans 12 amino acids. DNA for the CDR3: TGTGCCAGCAGAACCGCGGGCGAAGAGCTGTTTTTT. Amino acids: CASRTAGEELFF.

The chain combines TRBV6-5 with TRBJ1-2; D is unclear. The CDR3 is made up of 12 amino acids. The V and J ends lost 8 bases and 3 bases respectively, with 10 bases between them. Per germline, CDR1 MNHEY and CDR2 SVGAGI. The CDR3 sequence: CASGGLDYGYTF. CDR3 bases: TGTGCCAGCGGCGGGCTGGACTATGGCTACACCTTC.

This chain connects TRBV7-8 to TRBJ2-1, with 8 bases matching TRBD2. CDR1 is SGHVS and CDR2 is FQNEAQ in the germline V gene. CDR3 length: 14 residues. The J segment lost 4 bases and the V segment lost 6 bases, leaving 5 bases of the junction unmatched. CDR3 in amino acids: CASRGSGSYNEQFF. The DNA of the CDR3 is TGTGCCAGCAGGGGGAGCGGGAGTTACAATGAGCAGTTCTTC.

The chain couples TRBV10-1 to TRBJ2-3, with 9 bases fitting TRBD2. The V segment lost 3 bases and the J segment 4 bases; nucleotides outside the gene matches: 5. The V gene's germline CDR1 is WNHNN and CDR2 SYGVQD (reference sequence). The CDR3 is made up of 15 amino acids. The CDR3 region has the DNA TGCGCCAGCAGTGAAAGCGCGGGAGGGTCAGATACGCAGTATTTT. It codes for CASSESAGGSDTQYF.

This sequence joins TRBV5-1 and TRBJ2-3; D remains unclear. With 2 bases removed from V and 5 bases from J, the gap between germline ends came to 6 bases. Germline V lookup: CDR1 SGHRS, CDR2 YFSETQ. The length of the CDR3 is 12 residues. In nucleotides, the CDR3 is TGCGCCAGCAGCTTACCACTAGATACGCAGTATTTT. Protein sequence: CASSLPLDTQYF.

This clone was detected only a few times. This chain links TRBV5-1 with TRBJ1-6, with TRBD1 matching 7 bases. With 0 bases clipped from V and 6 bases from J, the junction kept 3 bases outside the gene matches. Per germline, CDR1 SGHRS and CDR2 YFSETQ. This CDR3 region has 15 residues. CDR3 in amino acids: CASSLVAGGNSPLHF. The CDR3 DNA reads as TGCGCCAGCAGCTTGGTGGCAGGGGGTAATTCACCCCTCCACTTT.

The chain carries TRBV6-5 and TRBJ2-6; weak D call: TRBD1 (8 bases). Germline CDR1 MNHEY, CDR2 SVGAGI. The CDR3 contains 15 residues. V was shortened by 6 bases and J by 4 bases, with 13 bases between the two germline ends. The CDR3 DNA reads TGTGCCAGCAGGACAGGGGAGGGAGGGGCCAACGTCCTGACTTTC. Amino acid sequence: CASRTGEGGANVLTF.

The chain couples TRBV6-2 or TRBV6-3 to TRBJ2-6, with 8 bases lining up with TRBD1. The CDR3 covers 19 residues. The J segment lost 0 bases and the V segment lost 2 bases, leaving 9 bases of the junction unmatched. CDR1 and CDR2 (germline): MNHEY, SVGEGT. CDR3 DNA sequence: TGTGCCAGCAGTTACGGTTTCGGACAGGGCTTCTCTGGGGCCAACGTCCTGACTTTC. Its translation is CASSYGFGQGFSGANVLTF.

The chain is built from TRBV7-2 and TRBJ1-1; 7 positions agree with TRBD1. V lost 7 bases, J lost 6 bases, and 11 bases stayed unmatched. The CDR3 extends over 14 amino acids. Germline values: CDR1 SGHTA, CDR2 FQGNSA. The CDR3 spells CASTQGGTIAEAFF. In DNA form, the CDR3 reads TGTGCCAGCACCCAGGGGGGTACAATAGCTGAAGCTTTCTTT.

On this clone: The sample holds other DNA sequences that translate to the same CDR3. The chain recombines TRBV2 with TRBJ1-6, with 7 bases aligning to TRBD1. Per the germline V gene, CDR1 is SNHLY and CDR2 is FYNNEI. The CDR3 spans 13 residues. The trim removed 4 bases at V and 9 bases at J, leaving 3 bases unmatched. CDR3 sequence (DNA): TGTGCCAGCAGTGGACAGGGAGGTTCACCCCTCCACTTT. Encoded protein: CASSGQGGSPLHF.

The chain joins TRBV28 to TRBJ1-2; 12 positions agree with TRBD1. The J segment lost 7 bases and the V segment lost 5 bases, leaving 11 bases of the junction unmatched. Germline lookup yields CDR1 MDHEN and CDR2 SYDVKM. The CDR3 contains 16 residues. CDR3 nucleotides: TGTGCCAGCAGTCTTGCCGGGACAGGGGGCGCGTCTGGCTACACCTTC. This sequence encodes CASSLAGTGGASGYTF.

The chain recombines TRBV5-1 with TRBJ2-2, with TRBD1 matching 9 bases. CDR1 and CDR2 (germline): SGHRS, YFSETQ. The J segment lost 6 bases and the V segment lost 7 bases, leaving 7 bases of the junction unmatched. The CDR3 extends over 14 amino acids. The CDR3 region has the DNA TGCGCCAGCCGTCTACGGGACAGGGCCGGGGAGCTGTTTTTT. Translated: CASRLRDRAGELFF.

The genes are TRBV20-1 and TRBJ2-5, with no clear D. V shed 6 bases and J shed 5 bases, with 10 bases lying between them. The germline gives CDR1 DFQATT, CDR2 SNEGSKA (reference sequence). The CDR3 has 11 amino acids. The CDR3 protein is CSAPLGETQYF. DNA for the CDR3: TGCAGTGCCCCCCTGGGCGAGACCCAGTACTTC.

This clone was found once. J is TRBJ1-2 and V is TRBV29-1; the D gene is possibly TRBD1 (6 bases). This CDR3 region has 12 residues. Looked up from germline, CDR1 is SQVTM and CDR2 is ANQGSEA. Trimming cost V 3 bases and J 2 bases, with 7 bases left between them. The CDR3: CSVDRGNYGYTF. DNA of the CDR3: TGCAGCGTTGACAGGGGAAACTATGGCTACACCTTC.

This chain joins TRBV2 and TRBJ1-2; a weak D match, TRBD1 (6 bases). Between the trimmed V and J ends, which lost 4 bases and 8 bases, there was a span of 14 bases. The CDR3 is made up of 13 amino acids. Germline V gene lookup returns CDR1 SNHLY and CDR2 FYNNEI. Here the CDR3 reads CASSVQGSGGYTF. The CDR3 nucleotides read TGTGCCAGCAGTGTCCAGGGGTCGGGGGGCTACACCTTC.

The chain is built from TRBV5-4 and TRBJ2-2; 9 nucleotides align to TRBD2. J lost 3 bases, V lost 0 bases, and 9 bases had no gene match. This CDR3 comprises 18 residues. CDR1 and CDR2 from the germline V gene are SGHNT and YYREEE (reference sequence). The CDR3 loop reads CASSLAPSTSGYTGELFF. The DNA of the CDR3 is TGTGCCAGCAGCTTGGCCCCATCGACTAGCGGTTACACCGGGGAGCTGTTTTTT.

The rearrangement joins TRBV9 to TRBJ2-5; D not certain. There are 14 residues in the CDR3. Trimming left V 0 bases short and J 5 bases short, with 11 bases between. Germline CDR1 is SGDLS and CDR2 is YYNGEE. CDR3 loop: CASSVGPGEETQYF. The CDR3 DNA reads TGTGCCAGCAGCGTAGGGCCAGGCGAGGAGACCCAGTACTTC. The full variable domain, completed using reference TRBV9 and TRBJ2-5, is DSGVTQTPKHLITATGQRVTLRCSPRSGDLSVYWYQQSLDQGLQFLIQYYNGEERAKGNILERFSAQQFPDLHSELNLSSLELGDSALYFCASSVGPGEETQYFGPGTRLLVL.

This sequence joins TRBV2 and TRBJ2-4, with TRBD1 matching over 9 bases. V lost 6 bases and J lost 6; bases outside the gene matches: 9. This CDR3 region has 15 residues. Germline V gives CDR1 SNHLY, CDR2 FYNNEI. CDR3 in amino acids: CASSTGQGLGNIQYF. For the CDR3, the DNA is TGTGCCAGCAGCACGGGACAGGGACTTGGAAACATTCAGTACTTC.